Reported below is one T cell receptor beta chain. No cognate antigen has been identified for it. Per-nucleotide qualities are absent, and no much larger clonotype sits a single base away. This sample was taken from a study of T cell responses to AZD1222 COVID-19 vaccine (dated by TCRdb to 2020 to 2023). Concerning the study at large: A total of approximately 250 trial participants underwent TCR sequencing, of whom 207 had received two doses of AZD1222 and around 25 had received two doses of the MenACWY control vaccine. Trial participants were enrolled into age subgroups of 18-55, 56-69 and 70-plus years, which contained about 150, 27 and 61 TCR-sequenced participants, respectively. Summary of the overall study and its limitations: CD4 TCRs associated with the vaccine covered the entire spike protein, and the dominant responses were in regions 160-218 and 743-854. Because no day 14 peak-response samples were available, the repertoires could be characterized only after the peak T cell response. Reportedly, close to half of the unique spike-specific TCRs recognized epitopes lying outside the regions that are mutated in the B.1.351 and B.1.1.7 variants. Participants were mostly white British, with more females than males. The authors suggested clonal diversity may have been underestimated. The 56-69-year group was small, and its depth increase did not reach significance, likely because of low power. Conclusions about previously exposed vaccinees are limited because only five to seven AZD1222 recipients were SARS-CoV-2 seropositive at baseline. Spike-specific TCR breadth and depth rose significantly after two AZD1222 doses compared with day 0 and with MenACWY recipients.

What the time point label conveys for this sample: about 28 days (+/-7) after the second vaccine dose. AZD1222 recipients given second doses at about 4 weeks or at about 12 weeks were pooled, since spike-specific TCR depth and breadth were not found to differ between the two schedules. Samples from vaccinated people were obtained from the UK trials COV001 and COV002, which included a single-blind randomized controlled phase 2/3 trial of AZD1222 (ChAdOx1 nCoV-19) in healthy adults. For TCRbeta chain sequencing, PBMC samples from trial participants were taken at day 0 and at day 28 after the second dose. The CDR3 regions of human TCRbeta chains were subjected to immunosequencing. The original methods were these. Repertoire TCRs were checked for matches against a reference library of SARS-CoV-2-specific TCRs that had been generated using the MIRA antigen-specificity platform. Breadth meant the fraction of unique TCRs that were SARS-CoV-2-associated, whereas depth meant the fraction of total T cells that were SARS-CoV-2-associated. Using the MIRA data, each spike-specific TCR was assigned both to the spike region to which the TCR was reactive and to a CD4 or CD8 class. Log10-transformed breadth and depth values were compared by one-way ANOVA with Sidak's multiple comparisons tests. Held by TCRdb, this immuneACCESS table contains in-frame sequences only and omits some clones. Under half of the omission traces to an unresolved V gene where checked; the cause of the rest is unknown. The V and J calls and clone size were taken over from that table, and D and trimming were inferred from the DNA. Counted in this sample were some 150,000 clones; around 86% of them appeared once. 8% to 10% of the sample lies in the top ten.

V and J lose 0 bases and 1 base, and a span of 13 bases separates them. For CDR1 and CDR2, the germline V gene (reference sequence) lists LGHDT and YNNKEL. The CDR3 numbers 17 residues from cysteine through phenylalanine. Only CDR3 DNA remains: 51 bases, in frame from the first base. Recombination linked TRBV3-1 (or the pseudogene TRBV3-2) to TRBJ2-1, with no reliable assignment of the D segment. This receptor was taken from an adult who received the AZD1222 COVID-19 vaccine. The sample in question was peripheral blood, obtained 28 days after the second AZD1222 dose. The nucleotides are TGTGCCAGCAGCCAAGATATCCTTTATGGGTCCTACAATGAGCAGTTCTTC. This gives the protein CASSQDILYGSYNEQFF.